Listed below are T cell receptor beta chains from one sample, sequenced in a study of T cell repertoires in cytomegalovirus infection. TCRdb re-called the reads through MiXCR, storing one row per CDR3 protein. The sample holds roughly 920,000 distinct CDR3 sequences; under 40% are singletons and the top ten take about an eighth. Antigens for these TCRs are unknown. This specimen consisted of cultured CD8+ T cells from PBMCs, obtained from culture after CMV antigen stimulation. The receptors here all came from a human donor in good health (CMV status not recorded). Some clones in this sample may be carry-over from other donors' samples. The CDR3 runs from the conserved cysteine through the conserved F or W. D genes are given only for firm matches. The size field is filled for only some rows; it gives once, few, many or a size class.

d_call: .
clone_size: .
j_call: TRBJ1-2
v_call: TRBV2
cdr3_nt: TGTGCCAGCAGAATCCTCACGGACTATGGCTACACCTTC
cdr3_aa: CASRILTDYGYTF

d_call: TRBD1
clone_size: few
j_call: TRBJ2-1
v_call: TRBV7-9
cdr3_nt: TGTGCCAGCAGCCCAAACAGGGGGCCTTACAATGAGCAGTTCTTC
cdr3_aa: CASSPNRGPYNEQFF

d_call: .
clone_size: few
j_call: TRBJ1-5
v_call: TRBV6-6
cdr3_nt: TGTGCCAGCAGCCAGTGGGCGCAAATTCAGCCCCAGCATTTT
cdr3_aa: CASSQWAQIQPQHF

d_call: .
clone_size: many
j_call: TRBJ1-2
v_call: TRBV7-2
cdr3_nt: TGTGCCAGCAGCTTTATAGGGGACTATGGCTACACCTTC
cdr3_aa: CASSFIGDYGYTF

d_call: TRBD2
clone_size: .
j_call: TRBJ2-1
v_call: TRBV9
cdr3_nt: TGTGCCAGCACCCAAGAAGGGGACTACCTTTGGGATGAGCAGTTCTTC
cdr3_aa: CASTQEGDYLWDEQFF

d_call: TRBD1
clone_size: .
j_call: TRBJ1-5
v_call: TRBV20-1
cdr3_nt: TGCAGTGCTAGAGATCAGCCCCGGGACAGGACTCAGCCCCAGCATTTT
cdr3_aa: CSARDQPRDRTQPQHF

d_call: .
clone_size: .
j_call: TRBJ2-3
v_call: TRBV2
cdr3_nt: TGTGCCAGCAATCCCCTAGAGGGCACAGATACGCAGTATTTT
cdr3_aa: CASNPLEGTDTQYF

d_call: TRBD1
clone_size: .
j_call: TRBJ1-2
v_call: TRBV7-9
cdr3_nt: TGTGCCAGCAGCCATGGGTGGGGGACAGGTGATCTTAACTATGGCTACACCTTC
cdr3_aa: CASSHGWGTGDLNYGYTF

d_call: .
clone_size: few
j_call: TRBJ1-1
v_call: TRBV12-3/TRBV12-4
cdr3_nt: TGTGCCAACAGTTTGGGGGGAACTGAAGCTTTCTTT
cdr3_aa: CANSLGGTEAFF

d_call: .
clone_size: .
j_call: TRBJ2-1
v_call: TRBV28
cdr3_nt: TGTGCCAGCAGCCCCAAGCGCGGTGCCGAGCAGTTCTTC
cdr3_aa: CASSPKRGAEQFF

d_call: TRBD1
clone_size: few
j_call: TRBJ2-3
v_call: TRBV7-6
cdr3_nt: TGTGCCAGCAGCCTCCGACAGGGGGGAGTGGGGATATGGGGTACGCAGTATTTT
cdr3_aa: CASSLRQGGVGIWGTQYF

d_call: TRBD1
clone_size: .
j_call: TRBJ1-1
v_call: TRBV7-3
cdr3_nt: TGTGCCAGCAGCTTAAGCCCCGGACAGGTGTACACTGAAGCTTTCTTT
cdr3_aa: CASSLSPGQVYTEAFF

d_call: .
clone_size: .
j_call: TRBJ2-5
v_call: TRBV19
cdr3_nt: TGTGCCAGTAGTATTCCAGACAGCCAAGAGACCCAGTACTTC
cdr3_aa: CASSIPDSQETQYF

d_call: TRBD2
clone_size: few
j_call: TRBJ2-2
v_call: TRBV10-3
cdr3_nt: TGTGCCATCTTGGTTACTAGCGGGGGGCTTAACACCGGGGAGCTGTTTTTT
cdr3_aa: CAILVTSGGLNTGELFF

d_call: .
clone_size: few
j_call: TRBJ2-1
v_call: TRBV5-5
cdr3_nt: TGTGCCAGCAGCTCGGACAGTTGGGTGGATGAGCAGTTCTTC
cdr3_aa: CASSSDSWVDEQFF

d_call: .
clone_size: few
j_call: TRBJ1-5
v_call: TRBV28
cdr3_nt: TGTGCCAGCAAGGTCATTTGGGGCAATCAGCCCCAGCATTTT
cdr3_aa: CASKVIWGNQPQHF

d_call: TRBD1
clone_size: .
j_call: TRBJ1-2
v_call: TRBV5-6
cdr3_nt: TGTGCCAGCAGCCTCGGGACAGCCCCTCGGGGCTACACCTTC
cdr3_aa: CASSLGTAPRGYTF

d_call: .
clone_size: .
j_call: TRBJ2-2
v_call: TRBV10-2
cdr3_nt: TGCGCCATCTCCAAGGGGCGCGAGACCGGGGAGCTGTTTTTT
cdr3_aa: CAISKGRETGELFF

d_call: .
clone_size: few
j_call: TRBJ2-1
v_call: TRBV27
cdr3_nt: TGTGCCAGCAGTACAACACAGTTCAATGAGCAGTTCTTC
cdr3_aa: CASSTTQFNEQFF

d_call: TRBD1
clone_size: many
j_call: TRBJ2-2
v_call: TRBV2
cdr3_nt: TGTGCCAGCAGGTGGACAGGGGAGAACACCGGGGAGCTGTTTTTT
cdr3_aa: CASRWTGENTGELFF

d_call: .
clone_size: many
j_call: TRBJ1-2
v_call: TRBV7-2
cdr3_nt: TGTGCCAGCAGCCCAGGACGGGGGCGACTCTATGGCTACACCTTC
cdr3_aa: CASSPGRGRLYGYTF

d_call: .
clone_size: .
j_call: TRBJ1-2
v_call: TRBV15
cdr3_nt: TGTGCCACCAGCAGAGATAAGTGGGGAAACTATGGCTACACCTTC
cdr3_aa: CATSRDKWGNYGYTF

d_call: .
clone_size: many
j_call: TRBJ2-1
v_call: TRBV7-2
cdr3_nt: TGTGCCAGCAGCTTGGGTATAGGGCCCCTCTTCAATGAGCAGTTCTTC
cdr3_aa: CASSLGIGPLFNEQFF

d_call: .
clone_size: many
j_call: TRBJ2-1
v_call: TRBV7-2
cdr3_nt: TGTGCCAGCAGCCACCCCCTGAGGGTAAACAATGAGCAGTTCTTC
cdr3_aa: CASSHPLRVNNEQFF

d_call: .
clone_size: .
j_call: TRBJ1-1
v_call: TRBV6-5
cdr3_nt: TGTGCCAGCAGCGGCAGGACAGCTGAAGCTTTCTTT
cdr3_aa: CASSGRTAEAFF

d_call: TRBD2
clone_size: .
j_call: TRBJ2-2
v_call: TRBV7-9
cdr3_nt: TGTGCCAGCAGCTACTCTTCTGGTCTAGCGGCGAACACCGGGGAGCTGTTTTTT
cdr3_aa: CASSYSSGLAANTGELFF

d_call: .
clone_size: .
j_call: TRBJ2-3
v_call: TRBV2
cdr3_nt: TGTGCCAGCAGGCCGACAGGGACTAGCACAGATACGCAGTATTTT
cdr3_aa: CASRPTGTSTDTQYF

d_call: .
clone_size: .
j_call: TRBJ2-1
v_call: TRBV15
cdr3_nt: TGTGCCACCAGCAGAGATCAGGCGGGTGAGCAGTTCTTC
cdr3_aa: CATSRDQAGEQFF

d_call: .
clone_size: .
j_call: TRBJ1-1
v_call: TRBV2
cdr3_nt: TGTGCCCCCCTGGAGGGGAACACTGAAGCTTTCTTT
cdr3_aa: CAPLEGNTEAFF

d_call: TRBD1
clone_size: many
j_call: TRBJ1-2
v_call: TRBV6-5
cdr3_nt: TGTGCCAGCAGTTACCAAGACAGGGGTTATGGCTACACCTTC
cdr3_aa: CASSYQDRGYGYTF

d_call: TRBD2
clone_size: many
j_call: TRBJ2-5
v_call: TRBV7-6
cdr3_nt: TGTGCCAGCAGCCCTATAGCGGGGGGCACCCAAGAGACCCAGTACTTC
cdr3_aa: CASSPIAGGTQETQYF

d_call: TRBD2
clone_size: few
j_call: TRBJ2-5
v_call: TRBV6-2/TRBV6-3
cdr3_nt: TGTGCCAGCAAAGCGGGGGGGCCGGGAGAGACCCAGTACTTC
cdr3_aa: CASKAGGPGETQYF

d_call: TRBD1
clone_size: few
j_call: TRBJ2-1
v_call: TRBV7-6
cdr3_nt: TGTGCCAGCAGCGAGTCACCGGGACAGGGGGTTAATGAGCAGTTCTTC
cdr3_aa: CASSESPGQGVNEQFF

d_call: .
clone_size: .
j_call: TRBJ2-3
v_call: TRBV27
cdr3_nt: TGTGCCAGCAGTTTGATAGAGGGGTACACAGATACGCAGTATTTT
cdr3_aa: CASSLIEGYTDTQYF

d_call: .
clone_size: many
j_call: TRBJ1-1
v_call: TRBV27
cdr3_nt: TGTGCCAGCATTGCGAATACTGAAGCTTTCTTT
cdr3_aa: CASIANTEAFF

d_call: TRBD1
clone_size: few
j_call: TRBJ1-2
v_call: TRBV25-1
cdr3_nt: TGTGCCAGCCCGGTGGAGGACAGGGGGCCCGCTAACTATGGCTACACCTTC
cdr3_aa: CASPVEDRGPANYGYTF

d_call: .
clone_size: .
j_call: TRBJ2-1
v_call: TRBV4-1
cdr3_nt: TGCGCCAGCAGCCCACCGACAGAACGCAGTGAGCAGTTCTTC
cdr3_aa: CASSPPTERSEQFF

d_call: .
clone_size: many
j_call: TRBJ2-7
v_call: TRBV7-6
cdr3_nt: TGTGCCAGCAGCGGAGGACAGAGCTCCTACGAGCAGTACTTC
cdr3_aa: CASSGGQSSYEQYF

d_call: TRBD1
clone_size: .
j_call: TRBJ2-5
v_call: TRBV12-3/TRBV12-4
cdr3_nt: TGTGCCAGCAGTCTGCATCCTCGGGACAGACAAGAGACCCAGTACTTC
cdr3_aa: CASSLHPRDRQETQYF

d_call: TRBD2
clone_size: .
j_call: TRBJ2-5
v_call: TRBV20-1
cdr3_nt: TGCAGTGCTAGACCCTGGGGGGGGTCCCCCGGAACCCAGTACTTC
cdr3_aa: CSARPWGGSPGTQYF

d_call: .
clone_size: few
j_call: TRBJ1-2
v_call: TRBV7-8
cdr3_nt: TGTGCCAGCAGCTCGTACAGGGCGGACTATGGCTACACCTTC
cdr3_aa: CASSSYRADYGYTF